The TCR beta chain described here comes from a study of T cell repertoires and HLA-DP antigens. On this clone itself: Its antigen is not known.

Purity of the untouched CD4+ T cells was roughly 98%. Method: immunoSEQ multiplex PCR; TCRdb's copy keeps in-frame clones and lacks some. The table includes 75,000 to 90,000 clones, roughly nine tenths detected once. Trimming removed 5 bases from V and 4 bases from J, with 15 bases in between. The CDR3 loop spans 15 amino acids. Germline values: CDR1 SGHTA, CDR2 FQGNSA. The TCR was taken from a man aged 50-59 years in good health and CMV-seronegative. The chain carries TRBV7-2 and TRBJ2-1; maybe TRBD2 (5 bases). Sequences were obtained from CD4+ T cells from PBMCs. The chain's CDR3 is CASSIEGSPYNEQFF. CDR3 DNA sequence: TGTGCCAGCAGCATAGAGGGCAGCCCTTACAATGAGCAGTTCTTC.